This is a list of T cell receptor beta chains from one sample in a study of blood T cell repertoires in COVID-19. The repertoire was sequenced with immunoSEQ multiplex PCR; TCRdb's copy has only in-frame clones and lacks some. Of over 150,000 clones in the sample, approximately 90% were seen once. The material sequenced was peripheral blood. These receptors came from a man aged 50 to 60 with COVID-19, enrolled during active disease. CDR3s include the opening cysteine and the closing phenylalanine or tryptophan. The D gene is left open where the match is weak. Expanded clones are given a class, and other clones once, few, many or no size at all.

TRBD2 . TRBJ2-5 TRBV5-1 CASSLGSSGGHGGQETQYF TGCGCCAGCAGCTTGGGGTCTAGCGGGGGGCATGGCGGGCAAGAGACCCAGTACTTC
. . TRBJ1-2 TRBV3-1/TRBV3-2 CASSQDPGLNYGYTF TGTGCCAGCAGCCAAGACCCGGGTCTAAACTATGGCTACACCTTC
TRBD2 . TRBJ2-5 TRBV2 CASSRTSGGQETQYF TGTGCCAGCAGTCGGACTAGCGGGGGACAAGAGACCCAGTACTTC
. . TRBJ2-7 TRBV15 CATSRDQRYEQYF TGTGCCACCAGCAGAGATCAGCGCTACGAGCAGTACTTC
TRBD2 . TRBJ2-2 TRBV4-2 CASSQLGGTSGGQYTGELFF TGTGCCAGCAGCCAGCTAGGGGGGACTAGCGGGGGTCAATACACCGGGGAGCTGTTTTTT
. . TRBJ1-5 TRBV6-5 CASPREVYNQPQHF TGTGCCAGCCCGCGTGAGGTGTACAATCAGCCCCAGCATTTT
. . TRBJ1-1 TRBV10-3 CAISGQGLNTEAFF TGTGCCATCAGTGGTCAGGGGCTGAACACTGAAGCTTTCTTT
TRBD1 . TRBJ1-2 TRBV7-2 CASSFSSAEGAPYGYTF TGTGCCAGCAGCTTTTCGTCGGCGGAGGGGGCTCCCTATGGCTACACCTTC
. once TRBJ2-5 TRBV4-3 CASSQDTPRGALETQYF TGCGCCAGCAGCCAAGACACCCCCCGTGGGGCCCTTGAGACCCAGTACTTC
. . TRBJ2-6 TRBV14 CASSQRLPGANVLTF TGTGCCAGCAGCCAACGTCTCCCCGGGGCCAACGTCCTGACTTTC
TRBD1 few TRBJ2-7 TRBV19 CASSPTGTGVDEQYF TGTGCCAGTAGTCCGACCGGGACAGGGGTTGACGAGCAGTACTTC
TRBD1 . TRBJ2-2 TRBV7-3 CASSSTGAGELFF TGTGCCAGCAGCTCAACAGGGGCCGGGGAGCTGTTTTTT
. . TRBJ2-7 TRBV11-2 CASSSRGIGNSYEQYF TGTGCCAGCAGCAGCCGGGGGATTGGGAACTCCTACGAGCAGTACTTC
TRBD1 . TRBJ1-4 TRBV5-1 CASSLAGQGYGNEKLFF TGCGCCAGCAGCTTGGCGGGACAGGGTTATGGTAATGAAAAACTGTTTTTT
TRBD1 once TRBJ1-1 TRBV15 CATSRPQGASTEAFF TGTGCCACCAGCAGACCGCAGGGGGCGTCCACTGAAGCTTTCTTT
. once TRBJ2-5 TRBV5-1 CASSFGTSQETQYF TGCGCCAGCAGCTTTGGGACTTCACAAGAGACCCAGTACTTC
. . TRBJ2-6 TRBV6-2/TRBV6-3 CASSSYTNSGANVLTF TGTGCCAGCAGTTCGTACACTAATTCTGGGGCCAACGTCCTGACTTTC
TRBD2 . TRBJ2-3 TRBV5-4 CASSVRLAGAADTQYF TGTGCCAGCAGCGTTCGACTAGCGGGAGCAGCAGATACGCAGTATTTT
TRBD1 . TRBJ1-3 TRBV5-1 CASSLWDRAGNTIYF TGCGCCAGCAGCTTGTGGGACAGGGCTGGAAACACCATATATTTT
TRBD2 . TRBJ2-3 TRBV24-1 CATTGTSGRRTDTQYF TGTGCCACCACTGGGACTAGCGGGAGAAGGACAGATACGCAGTATTTT
. . TRBJ1-6 TRBV18 CASSPEQGPLHF TGTGCCAGCTCACCAGAGCAGGGGCCCCTCCACTTT
. . TRBJ1-6 TRBV7-2 CASRKLGGGFRGNSPLHF TGTGCCAGCAGAAAACTCGGGGGGGGGTTTAGAGGTAATTCACCCCTCCACTTT